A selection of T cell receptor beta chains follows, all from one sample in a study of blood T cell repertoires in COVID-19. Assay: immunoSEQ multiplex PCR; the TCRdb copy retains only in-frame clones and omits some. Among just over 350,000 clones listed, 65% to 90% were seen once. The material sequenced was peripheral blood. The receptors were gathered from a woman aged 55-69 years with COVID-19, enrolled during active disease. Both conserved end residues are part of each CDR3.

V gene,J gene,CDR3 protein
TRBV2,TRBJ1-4,CASRYTQGEKLFF
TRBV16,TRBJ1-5,CASSLGTGGQPQHF
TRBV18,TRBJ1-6,CASSPDSLGGRAPLHF
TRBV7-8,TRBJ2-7,CASSPLFSGRTYEQYF
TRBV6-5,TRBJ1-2,CASAPGNYGYTF
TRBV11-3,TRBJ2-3,CASSPDSWTDTQYF
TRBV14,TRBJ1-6,CASSQGLRGSPLHF
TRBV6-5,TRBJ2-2,CASRRPGVTGELFF
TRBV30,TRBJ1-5,CAWSSDSTHQPQHF
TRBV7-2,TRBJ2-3,CASSRPTGWNTDTQYF
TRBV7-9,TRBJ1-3,CASTQGSGNTIYF
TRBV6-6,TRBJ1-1,CASRTGDRGGRKAFF
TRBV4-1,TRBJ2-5,CASSQQGEVGTQYF
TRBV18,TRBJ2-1,CASSPPPGGHNEQFF